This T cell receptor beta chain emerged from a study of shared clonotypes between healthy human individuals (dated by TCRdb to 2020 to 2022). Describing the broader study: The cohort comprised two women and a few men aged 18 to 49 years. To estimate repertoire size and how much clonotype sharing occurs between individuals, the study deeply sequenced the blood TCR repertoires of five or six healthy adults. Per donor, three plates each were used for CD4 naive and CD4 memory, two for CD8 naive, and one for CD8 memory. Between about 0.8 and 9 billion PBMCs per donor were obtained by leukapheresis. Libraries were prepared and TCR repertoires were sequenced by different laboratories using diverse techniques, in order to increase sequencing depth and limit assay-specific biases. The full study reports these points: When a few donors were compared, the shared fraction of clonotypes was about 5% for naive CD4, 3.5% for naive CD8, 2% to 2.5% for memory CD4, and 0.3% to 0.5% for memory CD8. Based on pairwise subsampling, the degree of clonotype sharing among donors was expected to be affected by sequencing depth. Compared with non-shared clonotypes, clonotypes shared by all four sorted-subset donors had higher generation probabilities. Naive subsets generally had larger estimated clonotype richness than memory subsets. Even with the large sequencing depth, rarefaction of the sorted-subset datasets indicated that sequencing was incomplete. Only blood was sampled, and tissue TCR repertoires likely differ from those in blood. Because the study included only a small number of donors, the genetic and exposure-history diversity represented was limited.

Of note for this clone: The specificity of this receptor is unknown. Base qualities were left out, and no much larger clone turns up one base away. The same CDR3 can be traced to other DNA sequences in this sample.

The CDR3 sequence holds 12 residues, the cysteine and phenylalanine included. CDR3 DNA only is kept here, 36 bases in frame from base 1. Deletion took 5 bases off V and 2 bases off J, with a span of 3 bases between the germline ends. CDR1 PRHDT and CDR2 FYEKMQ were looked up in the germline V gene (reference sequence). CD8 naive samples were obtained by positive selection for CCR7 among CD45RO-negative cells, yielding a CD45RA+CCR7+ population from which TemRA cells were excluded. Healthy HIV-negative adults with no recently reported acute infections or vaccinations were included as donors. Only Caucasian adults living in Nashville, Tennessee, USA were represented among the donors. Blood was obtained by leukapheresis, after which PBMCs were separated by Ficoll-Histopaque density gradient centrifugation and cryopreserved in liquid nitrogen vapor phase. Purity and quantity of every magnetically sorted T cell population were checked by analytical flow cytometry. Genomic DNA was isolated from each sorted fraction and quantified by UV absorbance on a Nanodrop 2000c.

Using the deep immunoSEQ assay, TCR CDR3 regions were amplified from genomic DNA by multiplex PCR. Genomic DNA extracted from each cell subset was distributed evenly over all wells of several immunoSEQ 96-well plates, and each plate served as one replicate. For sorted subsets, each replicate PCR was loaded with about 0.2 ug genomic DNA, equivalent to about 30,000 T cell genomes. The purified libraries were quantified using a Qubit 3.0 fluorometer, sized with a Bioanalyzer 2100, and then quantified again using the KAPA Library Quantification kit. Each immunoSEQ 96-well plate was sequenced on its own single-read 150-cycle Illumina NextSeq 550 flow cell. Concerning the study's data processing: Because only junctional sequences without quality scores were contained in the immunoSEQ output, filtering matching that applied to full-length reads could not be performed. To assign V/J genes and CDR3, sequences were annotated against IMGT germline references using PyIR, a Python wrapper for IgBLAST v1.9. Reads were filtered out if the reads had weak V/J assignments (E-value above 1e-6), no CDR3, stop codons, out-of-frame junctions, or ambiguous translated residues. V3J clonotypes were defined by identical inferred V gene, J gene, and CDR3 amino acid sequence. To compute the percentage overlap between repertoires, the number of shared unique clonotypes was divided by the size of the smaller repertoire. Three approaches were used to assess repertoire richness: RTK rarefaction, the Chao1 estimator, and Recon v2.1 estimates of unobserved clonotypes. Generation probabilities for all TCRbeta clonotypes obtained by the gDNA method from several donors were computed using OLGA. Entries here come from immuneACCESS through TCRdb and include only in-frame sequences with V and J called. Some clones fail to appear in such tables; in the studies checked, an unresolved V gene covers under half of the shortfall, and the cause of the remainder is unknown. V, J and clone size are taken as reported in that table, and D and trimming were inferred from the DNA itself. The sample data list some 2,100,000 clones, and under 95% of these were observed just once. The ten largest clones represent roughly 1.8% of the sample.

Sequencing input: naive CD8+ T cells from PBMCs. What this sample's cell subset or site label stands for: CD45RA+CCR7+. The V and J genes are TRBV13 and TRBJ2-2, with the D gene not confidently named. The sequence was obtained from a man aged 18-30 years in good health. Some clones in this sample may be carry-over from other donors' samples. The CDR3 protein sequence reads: CASSPNTGELFF. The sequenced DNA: TGTGCCAGCAGCCCCAACACCGGGGAGCTGTTTTTT.